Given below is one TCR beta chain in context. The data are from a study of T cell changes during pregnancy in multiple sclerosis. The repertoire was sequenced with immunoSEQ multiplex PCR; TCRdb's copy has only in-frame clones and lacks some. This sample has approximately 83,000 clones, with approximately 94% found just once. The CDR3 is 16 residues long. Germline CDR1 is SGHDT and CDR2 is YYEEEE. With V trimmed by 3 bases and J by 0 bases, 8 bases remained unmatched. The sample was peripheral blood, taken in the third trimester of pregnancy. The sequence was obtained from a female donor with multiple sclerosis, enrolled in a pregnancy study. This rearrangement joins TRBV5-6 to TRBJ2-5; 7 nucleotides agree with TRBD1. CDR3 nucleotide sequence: TGTGCCAGCAGCTATAGGGACAGTTCCGACCAAGAGACCCAGTACTTC. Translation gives CASSYRDSSDQETQYF.